Below are 23 T cell receptor beta chains sequenced from a single sample in a study of tumor and adjacent non-tumor tissue in lung cancer. No cell sorting was done before RNA was extracted from the tissue. A modified ARM-PCR protocol with three rounds of nested PCR amplified TCRbeta. TCRdb re-called the multiplex PCR reads with MiXCR, one entry per CDR3 protein. The table lists 90,000 to 130,000 distinct CDR3 sequences, 84% of them singletons. Sequenced sample: lung tumor tissue. The receptors were gathered from a man in his 70s with non-small cell lung cancer.

This clonotype was seen only a few times. Being one base from a much bigger clone, this may be a read error. The J gene is TRBJ1-3, the V gene TRBV6-1; no clear D. CDR3 size: 15 residues. V was pared by 8 bases and J by 1 base, with 15 bases between. Germline V gene sequence: CDR1 MNHNS, CDR2 SASEGT. CDR3 nucleotide sequence: TGTGCCAGCGGCCCCAGGATAACATCTGGAAACACCATATATTTT. Amino acids: CASGPRITSGNTIYF.

This clonotype was recorded many times. The rearrangement links TRBV4-1 to TRBJ2-1; TRBD2 is a possible D gene (6 bases). CDR1 and CDR2 (germline): MGHRA, YSYEKL. The V end lost 5 bases, the J end lost 0 bases, and 11 bases lay between the germline ends. This CDR3 contains 15 residues. The CDR3 protein is CASSNPGSSYNEQFF. The CDR3 coding sequence is TGCGCCAGCAGCAACCCCGGGAGCTCCTACAATGAGCAGTTCTTC.

Comments on this clonotype: Given the absence of the conserved phenylalanine or tryptophan at the CDR3 end, a read error is likely. Because the CDR3's place on the DNA is in doubt, the DNA is left out and the CDR3 is given as listed by TCRdb. The chain is built from TRBV11-2 and TRBJ2-3. Germline CDR1 SGHAT, CDR2 FQNNGV. The CDR3 is 13 residues long, ends included. This chain's CDR3 is CATSGRSTDTEYL.

A word on this clonotype: The CDR3 does not end in the conserved phenylalanine or tryptophan, so this is likely a read error. The DNA is omitted, as the CDR3 cannot be located on it reliably, and the CDR3 follows TCRdb's listing. The gene calls are TRBV12-3 or TRBV12-4 and TRBJ2-7. Termini included, the CDR3 measures 13 amino acids. The CDR3 loop is CASSFQKLYEHYL.

This clonotype was detected ten times or more. This sequence joins TRBV10-3 and TRBJ2-7; 10 bases line up with TRBD1. This CDR3 contains 13 residues. V was clipped by 6 bases and J by 2 bases; unmatched bases: 1. CDR1 is ENHRY and CDR2 is SYGVKD in the germline V gene. CDR3 residues: CAISGTGAYEQYF. The DNA for the CDR3 is TGTGCCATCAGCGGGACAGGGGCCTACGAGCAGTACTTC.

This clonotype has just one count. Likely a read error: the CDR3 ends without its conserved phenylalanine or tryptophan. V usage is TRBV6-1 and J usage is TRBJ1-1, with D unclear. V lost 1 base to trimming and J lost 1 base, with 10 bases between them. The CDR3 is 15 amino acids. Germline lookup yields CDR1 MNHNS and CDR2 SASEGT. The CDR3 reads CASSEEAIWNTEAFY. The DNA of the CDR3 is TGTGCCAGCAGTGAAGAGGCCATTTGGAACACTGAAGCTTTCTAT.

This clonotype has a count of ten or more. V gene TRBV6-5 combines with J gene TRBJ2-3, with no clear D. The CDR3 has 12 residues. Germline V CDR1 and CDR2: MNHEY, SVGAGI. Trimming took off 6 bases at V and 2 bases at J, with 6 bases between the two ends. The CDR3 coding sequence is TGTGCCAGCAGAGGCGACACAGATACGCAGTATTTT. Amino acids: CASRGDTDTQYF.

V usage is TRBV11-3 and J usage is TRBJ2-7, with D possibly matching TRBD1 (5 bases). The CDR3 is 15 amino acids. Looked up from germline, CDR1 is SGHNT and CDR2 is YENEEA. CDR3 bases: TGTGAAAGCAGCTTAGATGGGGCCCAGGCTCGCGACCAGTACTTC. Encoded protein: CESSLDGAQARDQYF.

This chain uses TRBV20-1 with TRBJ2-7, with D tentatively TRBD1 (6 bases). CDR3 length: 15 residues. Germline CDR1 is DFQATT and CDR2 is SNEGSKA (reference sequence). Deletions cut 1 base from V and 2 bases from J, with 15 bases between. The CDR3 region has the DNA TGCAGTGCTAGAGTCCCGGGACAAAGAACCTACGAGCAGTACTTC. Its protein is CSARVPGQRTYEQYF.

To note about this clonotype: One junction end does not reproduce the germline sequence, and a read error may be involved. CDR3 nucleotide sequence: TGCGCCAACAGCTTGGGACAGGGGACCTACGAGCAGTACTTC. It is translated as CANSLGQGTYEQYF. J is TRBJ2-7 and V is TRBV5-1; 10 bases match TRBD1. Germline-derived CDR1 and CDR2 are SGHRS and YFSETQ. The CDR3 sequence is 14 residues long.

With regard to this clonotype: The limits of the CDR3 on the DNA are not certain, so only TCRdb's listed CDR3 is given. The rearrangement links TRBV29-1 to TRBJ1-1; the tabulated D call, TRBD1, remains unverified against the DNA. The V gene's germline CDR1 is SQVTM and CDR2 ANQGSEA. The length of the CDR3 is 14 amino acids, counting both ends. CDR3 protein: CIVFGQGTKIEVFF.

A note on this clonotype: At one end the junction does not follow the germline gene, possibly because of a read error. The chain combines TRBV20-1 with TRBJ2-3; 9 nucleotides agree with TRBD1. The CDR3 is made up of 16 amino acids. Germline V gives CDR1 DFQATT, CDR2 SNEGSKA (reference sequence). CDR3 DNA sequence: TGCAGTGTTAGCAACGCCGGGACAGGGACAATGGATACGCGGTATTTT. Its translation: CSVSNAGTGTMDTRYF.

Remarks on this clonotype: Germline and junction disagree at one end, which may indicate a read error. The CDR3 bases are TGCGCCAGCAGCCAAAACCCATCGGGAGCTGAATACAATGAGCAATTCTTC. Its protein product is CASSQNPSGAEYNEQFF. The chain carries TRBV4-3 and TRBJ2-1, with D perhaps matching TRBD2 (6 bases). Germline values: CDR1 LGHNA, CDR2 YSLEER. The CDR3 extends over 17 amino acids.

Note on this clonotype: A much bigger clone sits one base away, suggesting this may be a read error. The genes are TRBV20-1 and TRBJ2-5, with TRBD2 matching 9 bases. Per the germline V gene, CDR1 is DFQATT and CDR2 is SNEGSKA (reference sequence). This CDR3 spans 14 amino acids. CDR3 region: CSASPSGNQEIQYF. The CDR3, as DNA: TGCAGTGCTAGCCCTAGCGGGAACCAAGAGATCCAGTACTTC.

With regard to this clonotype: Without the conserved terminal phenylalanine or tryptophan, this CDR3 likely stems from a read error. The DNA is omitted, as the CDR3 cannot be located on it reliably, and the CDR3 follows TCRdb's listing. The chain links TRBV6-1 to TRBJ1-1. CDR1 is MNHNS and CDR2 is SASEGT in the germline V gene. 14 amino acids form the CDR3, both terminal residues included. The CDR3 loop is CASTEGQRHTEALS.

With respect to this clonotype: Germline is not matched at one junction end, which may reflect a read error. The V and J genes are TRBV4-3 and TRBJ2-1; 8 bases are a match to TRBD2. The CDR3 contains 17 residues. The germline V gene has CDR1 LGHNA and CDR2 YSLEER. DNA of the CDR3: TGCGCCGGCACCCAAGACCCAGCGGGAGCTGAGTACAATGAACAGTTCTTC. Its protein product is CAGTQDPAGAEYNEQFF.

About this clonotype itself: This likely comes from a read error, as the CDR3 has no conserved phenylalanine or tryptophan at its end. The V and J genes are TRBV10-2 and TRBJ2-1; D could derive from TRBD1 or TRBD2 (5 bases each). The CDR3 is made up of 15 amino acids. Germline CDR1 is WSHSY and CDR2 is SAAADI. DNA of the CDR3: TGCCCTAGCAGGTCCCCGGGACCCTCTTCTCATGAGCAGTTCCTC. Protein sequence: CPSRSPGPSSHEQFL.

In the case of this clonotype: One end of the junction fails to match germline, which may point to a read error. This chain uses TRBV10-2 with TRBJ2-5; 7 positions agree with TRBD2. The CDR3 sequence is 16 residues long. Looked up from germline, CDR1 is WSHSY and CDR2 is SAAADI. The CDR3 loop is CETQGGATGGGETQYF. CDR3 in DNA: TGTGAAACCCAGGGAGGCGCAACGGGGGGTGGGGAGACCCAGTACTTC.

A note on this clonotype: The CDR3 end shows no conserved phenylalanine or tryptophan, and so a read error is likely. V and J are TRBV12-3 or TRBV12-4 and TRBJ2-5; 10 bases line up with TRBD2. Germline trimming cut 7 bases from V and 1 base from J; bases unmatched to any gene: 21. CDR3 length: 20 residues. In nucleotides, the CDR3 is TGTGCCAGCATAAAAAGCGACCACCCGACTAGCGGGCTTCCCCAAGAGACCCAGTACTAC. Translated, it gives CASIKSDHPTSGLPQETQYY.

Notes on this clonotype: Since no conserved phenylalanine or tryptophan closes the CDR3, a read error is the likely cause. The chain carries TRBV7-8 and TRBJ1-2; 7 bases agree with TRBD1. CDR1 SGHVS and CDR2 FQNEAQ come from the germline V gene. The CDR3 length is 17 residues. As DNA, the CDR3 is TGTGCCAGCAGCCCGGACAGGAGAACTAGCCTTAACTATGGATACACCATC. Translating gives CASSPDRRTSLNYGYTI.

With respect to this clonotype: A much larger clone lies one base from this, so it may be a read error. CDR3 in amino acids: CARSWGLAQGSETQYF. Written as DNA, the CDR3 is TGTGCCAGGAGCTGGGGACTAGCCCAAGGAAGCGAGACCCAGTACTTC. The rearrangement links TRBV7-3 to TRBJ2-5; 9 bases align to TRBD2. Germline V gives CDR1 SGHTA, CDR2 FQGTGA. This CDR3 is 16 amino acids long.

The rearrangement joins TRBV7-9 to TRBJ1-2; no clear D. Per the germline V gene, CDR1 is SEHNR and CDR2 is FQNEAQ (reference sequence). CDR3 length: 15 amino acids. V was trimmed by 7 bases and J by 3 bases, leaving 18 bases between them. The CDR3 loop reads CASIRIGRDDYGYTF. The CDR3 DNA reads TGTGCCAGCATAAGAATTGGGAGAGATGACTATGGCTACACCTTC. Looking up the rest from reference TRBV7-9 and TRBJ1-2 gives the full variable domain: DTGVSQNPRHKITKRGQNVTFRCDPISEHNRLYWYRQTLGQGPEFLTYFQNEAQLEKSRLLSDRFSAERPKGSFSTLEIQRTEQGDSAMYLCASIRIGRDDYGYTFGSGTRLTVV.

This clonotype was seen only a few times. V and J are TRBV5-6 and TRBJ2-2; D might be TRBD2 (5 bases). The length of the CDR3 is 16 residues. V dropped 2 bases and J dropped 9 bases, with 20 bases sitting between them. Per germline, CDR1 SGHDT and CDR2 YYEEEE. The CDR3 DNA reads as TGTGCCAGCAGCTTTGGAACCGGGAATTCAGGCAGGGAGCTGTTTTTT. Amino acids: CASSFGTGNSGRELFF.